This is a list of T cell receptor beta chains from one sample in a study of T cell responses to AZD1222 COVID-19 vaccine. Libraries were prepared by immunoSEQ multiplex PCR; TCRdb keeps only in-frame clonotypes and omits some of them. The sample contains almost 95,000 clones, 85% of which appear only once. The sample consisted of peripheral blood, taken 28 days after the second AZD1222 dose. The receptors here all came from an adult who received the AZD1222 COVID-19 vaccine. The CDR3 runs from the conserved cysteine through the conserved F or W. D genes are given only for firm matches.

J gene: TRBJ2-7; D gene: .; V gene: TRBV2; CDR3 DNA: TGTGCCAGCAGTGAAAGGGCAGCCTACGAGCAGTACTTC; CDR3 protein: CASSERAAYEQYF
J gene: TRBJ2-3; D gene: .; V gene: TRBV5-1; CDR3 DNA: TGCGCCAGCAGCTCCGGCGTGGCCCCCGATACGCAGTATTTT; CDR3 protein: CASSSGVAPDTQYF
J gene: TRBJ1-5; D gene: .; V gene: TRBV19; CDR3 DNA: TGTGCCAGTAGTGTAACACGGGGCGCAATTAATCAGCCCCAGCATTTT; CDR3 protein: CASSVTRGAINQPQHF
J gene: TRBJ2-5; D gene: TRBD1; V gene: TRBV18; CDR3 DNA: TGTGCCAGCTCACCAACAGGGGGCCTGGAGACCCAGTACTTC; CDR3 protein: CASSPTGGLETQYF
J gene: TRBJ2-3; D gene: TRBD2; V gene: TRBV5-1; CDR3 DNA: TGCGCCAGCAGCTTTAGCGGGGCCGGCACAGATACGCAGTATTTT; CDR3 protein: CASSFSGAGTDTQYF
J gene: TRBJ2-7; D gene: .; V gene: TRBV30; CDR3 DNA: TGTGCCTGGGCCGGGACGCTCTACGAGCAGTACTTC; CDR3 protein: CAWAGTLYEQYF
J gene: TRBJ2-3; D gene: .; V gene: TRBV7-2; CDR3 DNA: TGTGCCAGCAGCTTAGCGGGGGGCCGGACAGATACGCAGTATTTT; CDR3 protein: CASSLAGGRTDTQYF
J gene: TRBJ1-3; D gene: .; V gene: TRBV6-6; CDR3 DNA: TGTGCCAGCAGTTACGGAGGGGCCAAAGGAAACACCATATATTTT; CDR3 protein: CASSYGGAKGNTIYF
J gene: TRBJ1-5; D gene: TRBD1; V gene: TRBV19; CDR3 DNA: TGTGCCAGTAGTGCGAAAAAAGGGGGCCCTCAGCCCCAGCATTTT; CDR3 protein: CASSAKKGGPQPQHF
J gene: TRBJ2-2; D gene: .; V gene: TRBV19; CDR3 DNA: TGTGCCAGTAAGAGAACGAACACCGGGGAGCTGTTTTTT; CDR3 protein: CASKRTNTGELFF
J gene: TRBJ2-2; D gene: .; V gene: TRBV12-5; CDR3 DNA: TGTGCTAGTGGTTTGGTACGGGCTAGCGTCCCTTGGCGGACCGGGGAGCTGTTTTTT; CDR3 protein: CASGLVRASVPWRTGELFF